A single sample gave rise to the 12 T cell receptor beta chains below, sequenced in a study of vaccination and CD4 T cells after COVID-19. Sequencing of DNA taken from cultured CD4+ T cells relied on the Oncomine TCR Beta short-read assay. Investigators obtained genomic DNA by extraction from cultured CD4+ T cells. TCRdb fed the PCR reads into MiXCR, producing one record per CDR3 protein. The sample consists of about 9,200 distinct CDR3 sequences, around 30% of them appearing once. These TCRs are of unknown antigen specificity. Noted treatment: roughly 10-day PBMC culture with coronavirus spike peptide pools or control peptides (ViraFEST assay). Harvesting of the unexposed donor's CD4+ T cells predated the COVID-19 pandemic (2011-2018). The material sequenced was CD4+ T cells from blood, cultured in vitro. The receptor set was obtained from a human donor in good health.

V usage is TRBV28 and J usage is TRBJ1-2; tentatively, D is TRBD1 (6 bases). In germline, CDR1 is MDHEN, CDR2 SYDVKM. The length of the CDR3 is 14 residues. Trimming took 8 bases from V and 5 from J, leaving 18 bases between them. The DNA of the CDR3 is TGTGCCAGCGGAGTTGTGGGGACACATTATGGCTACACCTTC. This sequence encodes CASGVVGTHYGYTF.

This chain connects TRBV2 to TRBJ2-7; D remains unclear. The length of the CDR3 is 12 residues. Germline CDR1 reads SNHLY; CDR2 reads FYNNEI. Trimming removed 5 bases at V and 4 bases at J, with 9 bases between. CDR3 sequence (DNA): TGTGCCAGCAGTTTCGCCGATTACGAGCAGTACTTC. Amino acid sequence: CASSFADYEQYF.

The gene calls are TRBV19 and TRBJ1-5, with D uncertain. V was shortened by 3 bases and J by 6 bases, with 12 bases between the two germline ends. The CDR3 extends over 14 amino acids. Per germline, CDR1 LNHDA and CDR2 SQIVND (reference sequence). The CDR3 region has the DNA TGTGCCAGTAGTATGATGAGGGATGGTCAGCCCCAGCATTTT. Its protein product is CASSMMRDGQPQHF.

This clonotype has more than one count but fewer than ten. The chain couples TRBV6-5 to TRBJ1-5; TRBD1 is a possible D gene (5 bases). V lost 4 bases and J 6 bases, leaving 13 bases between the germline ends. The germline V gene encodes CDR1 MNHEY and CDR2 SVGAGI. The CDR3 is 14 amino acids. The CDR3 region has the DNA TGTGCCAGCAGTTCGACAGTCTATGGTCAGCCCCAGCATTTT. Its protein product is CASSSTVYGQPQHF.

This clonotype was recorded a few times. The chain is built from TRBV20-1 and TRBJ2-7; a weak D match, TRBD1 (6 bases). The germline V gene has CDR1 DFQATT and CDR2 SNEGSKA (reference sequence). Trimming removed 5 bases at V and 5 bases at J, with 25 bases between. The length of the CDR3 is 16 residues. In DNA form, the CDR3 reads TGCAGTGCTGGCACCTATGGGACCAGGGGCCTCAACGAGCAGTACTTC. It is translated as CSAGTYGTRGLNEQYF.

This clonotype was picked up a small number of times. The chain recombines TRBV20-1 with TRBJ1-1; 7 positions agree with TRBD1. Unmatched junction bases numbered 2, after V lost 6 bases and J lost 1 base. CDR3 length: 12 amino acids. Germline-derived CDR1 and CDR2 are DFQATT and SNEGSKA (reference sequence). In nucleotides, the CDR3 is TGCAGTGCGGGACAGTCGAACACTGAAGCTTTCTTT. This codes for CSAGQSNTEAFF.

V usage is TRBV15 and J usage is TRBJ1-3; no definite D call. The CDR3 runs 16 residues. Germline V gives CDR1 LNHNV, CDR2 YYDKDF (reference sequence). V dropped 1 base and J dropped 1 base, with 11 bases sitting between them. The CDR3 DNA sequence: TGTGCCACCAGCAGAGCCCTGGACGGGTCTGGAAACACCATATATTTT. Translation: CATSRALDGSGNTIYF.

V gene TRBV6-1 combines with J gene TRBJ2-2; D gene unclear. Trimming pared 6 bases from V and 4 bases from J, leaving 6 bases between. This CDR3 contains 12 residues. CDR1 is MNHNS, CDR2 SASEGT, per germline. In DNA, the CDR3 is TGTGCCAGCAGCCGGAGCACCGGGGAGCTGTTTTTT. Protein product: CASSRSTGELFF.

This clonotype came up a few times. The chain recombines TRBV29-1 with TRBJ2-5; 11 nucleotides agree with TRBD2. Unmatched junction bases numbered 11, after V lost 2 bases and J lost 9 bases. Germline V CDR1 and CDR2: SQVTM, ANQGSEA. The CDR3 is 15 residues long. The CDR3 here is CSVEPGTSGGGAQYF. The CDR3, as DNA: TGCAGCGTTGAACCCGGGACTAGCGGTGGGGGGGCCCAGTACTTC.

This chain connects TRBV5-6 to TRBJ2-4; D is unresolved. The V gene lost 4 bases and the J gene lost 1 base, with 9 bases spanning the gap. Germline values: CDR1 SGHDT, CDR2 YYEEEE. This CDR3 has 14 residues. The CDR3 protein is CASSPGGAKNIQYF. CDR3 coding DNA: TGTGCCAGCAGCCCGGGTGGGGCCAAAAACATTCAGTACTTC.

V usage is TRBV19 and J usage is TRBJ2-5, with TRBD1 identical over 10 bases. This CDR3 contains 15 residues. V was pared by 5 bases and J by 4 bases, with 7 bases of the junction left unmatched. Per the germline V gene, CDR1 is LNHDA and CDR2 is SQIVND (reference sequence). CDR3 amino acids: CASSRTGGARETQYF. Written as DNA, the CDR3 is TGTGCCAGTAGTCGGACAGGGGGTGCCCGAGAGACCCAGTACTTC.

This clonotype was counted a few times. The rearrangement links TRBV20-1 to TRBJ2-3; D remains ambiguous. The V and J ends lost 6 bases and 6 bases respectively, with 10 bases between them. The germline V gene has CDR1 DFQATT and CDR2 SNEGSKA (reference sequence). There are 11 residues in the CDR3. CDR3 in amino acids: CSAQKSDTQYF. The CDR3 DNA reads TGCAGTGCCCAGAAGAGCGATACGCAGTATTTT.